This T cell receptor beta chain was observed in a study of T-cell memory formation after mild COVID-19. Study as a whole: Most TCR clusters belonged to a single donor.

Overall study findings and caveats: Some SARS-CoV-2-responding clones were already detected in memory before infection.

Comment on this clonotype: Its specificity is unknown.

TCRdb itself ran the 5' RACE reads through MiXCR, one entry per CDR3 protein. The data show 450,000 to 650,000 distinct CDR3 sequences, with over 20% seen just once and approximately 12% held by the top ten. With 4 bases removed from V and 11 bases from J, the gap between germline ends came to 14 bases. Germline CDR1 LNHDA, CDR2 SQIVND (reference sequence). The CDR3 length is 12 residues. The chain recombines TRBV19 with TRBJ1-1, with D hard to call. Sequencing was carried out using PBMCs or a T cell subset sorted from them (not recorded which). This clonotype was sampled from an adult woman who had mild COVID-19 (a few samples of this study predate the infection). Cell type and time point are not known. The CDR3 DNA is TGTGCCAGTAGTACTCCGACGAGGCCGGCTTTCTTT. Translated: CASSTPTRPAFF. Variable domain in full (rest from reference TRBV19 and TRBJ1-1): DGGITQSPKYLFRKEGQNVTLSCEQNLNHDAMYWYRQDPGQGLRLIYYSQIVNDFQKGDIAEGYSVSREKKESFPLTVTSAQKNPTAFYLCASSTPTRPAFFGQGTRLTVV.